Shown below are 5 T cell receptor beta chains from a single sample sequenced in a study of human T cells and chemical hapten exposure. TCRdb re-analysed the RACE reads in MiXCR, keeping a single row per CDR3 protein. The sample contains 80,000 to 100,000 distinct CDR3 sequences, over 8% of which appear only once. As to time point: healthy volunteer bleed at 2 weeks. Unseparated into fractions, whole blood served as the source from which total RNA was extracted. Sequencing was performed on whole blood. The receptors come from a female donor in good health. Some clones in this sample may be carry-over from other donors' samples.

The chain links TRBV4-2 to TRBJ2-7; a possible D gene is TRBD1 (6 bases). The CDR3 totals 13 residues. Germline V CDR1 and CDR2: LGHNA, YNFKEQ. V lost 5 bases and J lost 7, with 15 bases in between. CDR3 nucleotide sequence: TGTGCCAGCAGCTGGGCGACAGGCGGGGAGCAGTACTTC. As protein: CASSWATGGEQYF.

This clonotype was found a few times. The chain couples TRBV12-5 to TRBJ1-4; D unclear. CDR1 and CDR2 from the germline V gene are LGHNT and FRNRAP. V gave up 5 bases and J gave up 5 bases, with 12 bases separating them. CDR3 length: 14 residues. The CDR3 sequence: CASGPTERNEKLFF. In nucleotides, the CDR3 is TGTGCTAGTGGTCCGACCGAGCGGAATGAAAAACTGTTTTTT.

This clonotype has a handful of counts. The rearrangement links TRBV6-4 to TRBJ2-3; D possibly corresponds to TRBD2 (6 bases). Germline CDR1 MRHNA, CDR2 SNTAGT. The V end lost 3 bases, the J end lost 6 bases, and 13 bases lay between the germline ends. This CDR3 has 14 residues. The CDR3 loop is CASSDELASDTQYF. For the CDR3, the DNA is TGTGCCAGCAGTGATGAACTAGCTAGCGATACGCAGTATTTT.

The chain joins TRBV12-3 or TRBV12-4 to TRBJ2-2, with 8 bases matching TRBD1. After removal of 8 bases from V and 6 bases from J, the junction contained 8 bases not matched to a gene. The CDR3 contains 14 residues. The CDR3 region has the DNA TGTGCCAGCTATAGGACAGGGTTCGCCGGGGAGCTGTTTTTT. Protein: CASYRTGFAGELFF.

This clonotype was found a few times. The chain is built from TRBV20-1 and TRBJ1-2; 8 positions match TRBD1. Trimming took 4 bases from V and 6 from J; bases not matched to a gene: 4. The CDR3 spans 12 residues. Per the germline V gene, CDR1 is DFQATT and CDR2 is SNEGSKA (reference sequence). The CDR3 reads CSATLTGDGYTF. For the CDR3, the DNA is TGCAGTGCTACCTTGACAGGGGATGGCTACACCTTC.